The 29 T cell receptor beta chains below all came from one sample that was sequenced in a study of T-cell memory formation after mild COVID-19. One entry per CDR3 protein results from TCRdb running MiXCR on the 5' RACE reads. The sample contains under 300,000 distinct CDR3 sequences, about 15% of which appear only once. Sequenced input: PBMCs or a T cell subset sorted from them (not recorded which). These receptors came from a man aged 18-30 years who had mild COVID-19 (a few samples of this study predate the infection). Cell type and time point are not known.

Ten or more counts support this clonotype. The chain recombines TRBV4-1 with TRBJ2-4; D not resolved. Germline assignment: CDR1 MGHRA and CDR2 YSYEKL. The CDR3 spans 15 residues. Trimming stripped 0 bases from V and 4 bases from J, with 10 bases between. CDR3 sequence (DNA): TGCGCCAGCAGCCAAGATCTGACCTTTAAAAACATTCAGTACTTC. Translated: CASSQDLTFKNIQYF.

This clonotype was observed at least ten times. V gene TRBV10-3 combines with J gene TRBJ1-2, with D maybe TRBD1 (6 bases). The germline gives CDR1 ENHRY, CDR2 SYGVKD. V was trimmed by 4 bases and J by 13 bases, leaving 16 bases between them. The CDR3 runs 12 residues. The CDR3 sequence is CAISGAQGRSTF. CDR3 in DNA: TGTGCCATCAGTGGTGCCCAGGGGAGGTCCACCTTC.

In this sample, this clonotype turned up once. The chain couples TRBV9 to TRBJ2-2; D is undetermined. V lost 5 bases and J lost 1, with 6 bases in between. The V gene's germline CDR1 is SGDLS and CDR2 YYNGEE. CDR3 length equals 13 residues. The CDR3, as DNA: TGTGCCAGCAGGTGGGGGAACACCGGGGAGCTGTTTTTT. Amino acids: CASRWGNTGELFF.

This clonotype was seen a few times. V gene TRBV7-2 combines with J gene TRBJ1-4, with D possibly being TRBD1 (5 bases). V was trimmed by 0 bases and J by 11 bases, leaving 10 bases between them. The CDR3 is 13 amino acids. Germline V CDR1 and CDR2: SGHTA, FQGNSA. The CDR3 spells CASSLAIQEKLFF. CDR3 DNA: TGTGCCAGCAGCTTAGCCATACAGGAGAAACTGTTTTTT.

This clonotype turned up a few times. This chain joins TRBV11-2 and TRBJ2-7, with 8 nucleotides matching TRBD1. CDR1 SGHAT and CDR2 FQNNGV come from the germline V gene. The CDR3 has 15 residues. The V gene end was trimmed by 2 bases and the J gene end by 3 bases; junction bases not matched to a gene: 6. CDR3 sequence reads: CASSLLPGQVYEQYF. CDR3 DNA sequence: TGTGCCAGCAGCTTACTCCCGGGACAGGTCTACGAGCAGTACTTC.

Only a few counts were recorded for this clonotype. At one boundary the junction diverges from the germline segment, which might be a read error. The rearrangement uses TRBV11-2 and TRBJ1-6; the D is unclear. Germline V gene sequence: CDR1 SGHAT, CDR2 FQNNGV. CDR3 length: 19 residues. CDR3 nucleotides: TGTGCCAGCAGCCCAACAGCTTTATCATCCGGGTCCCTAAATTCGCCCCTCCACTTT. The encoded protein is CASSPTALSSGSLNSPLHF.

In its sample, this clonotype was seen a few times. The CDR3 reads CASSFNGGANNEQFF. As DNA, the CDR3 is TGTGCCAGCAGTTTTAACGGGGGGGCGAACAATGAGCAGTTCTTC. The chain has TRBV27 and TRBJ2-1, with 8 bases that match TRBD2. Trimming at V came to 3 bases and at J to 5 bases, leaving 6 bases not matched to a gene. CDR1 is MNHEY and CDR2 is SMNVEV in the germline V gene (reference sequence). The CDR3 length is 15 residues.

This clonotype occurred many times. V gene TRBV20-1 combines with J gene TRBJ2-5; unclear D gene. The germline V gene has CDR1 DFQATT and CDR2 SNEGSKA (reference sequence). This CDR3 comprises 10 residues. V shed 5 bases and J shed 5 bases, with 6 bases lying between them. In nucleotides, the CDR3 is TGCAGTGCTTGGCGGGAGACCCAGTACTTC. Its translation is CSAWRETQYF.

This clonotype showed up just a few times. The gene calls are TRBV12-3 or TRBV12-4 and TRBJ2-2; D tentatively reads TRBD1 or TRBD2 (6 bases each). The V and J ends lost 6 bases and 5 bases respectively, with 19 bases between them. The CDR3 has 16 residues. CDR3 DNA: TGTGCCAGCAGCCGCAACCCGGGGGCAGGGACCGGGGAGCTGTTTTTT. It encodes CASSRNPGAGTGELFF.

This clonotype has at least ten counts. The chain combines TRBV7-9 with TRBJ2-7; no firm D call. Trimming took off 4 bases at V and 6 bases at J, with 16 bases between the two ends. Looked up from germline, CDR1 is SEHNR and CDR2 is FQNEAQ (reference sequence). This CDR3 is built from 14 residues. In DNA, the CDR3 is TGTGCCAGCAGCTCCCTCCTTACTGGGGTCGAGCAGTACTTC. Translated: CASSSLLTGVEQYF.

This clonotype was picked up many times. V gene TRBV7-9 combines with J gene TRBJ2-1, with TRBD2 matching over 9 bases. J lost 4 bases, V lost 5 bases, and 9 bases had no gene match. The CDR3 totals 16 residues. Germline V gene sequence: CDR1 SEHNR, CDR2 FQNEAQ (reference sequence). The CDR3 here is CASSRIAGDRYNEQFF. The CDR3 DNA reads TGTGCCAGCAGCCGCATAGCGGGGGACCGGTACAATGAGCAGTTCTTC.

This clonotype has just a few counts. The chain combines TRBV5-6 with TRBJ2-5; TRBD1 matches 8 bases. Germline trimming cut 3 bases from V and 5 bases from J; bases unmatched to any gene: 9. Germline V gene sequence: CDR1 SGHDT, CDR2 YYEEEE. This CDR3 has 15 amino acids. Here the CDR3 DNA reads TGTGCCAGCAGCTCCTACAGGGGGAAGGAGGAGACCCAGTACTTC. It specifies CASSSYRGKEETQYF.

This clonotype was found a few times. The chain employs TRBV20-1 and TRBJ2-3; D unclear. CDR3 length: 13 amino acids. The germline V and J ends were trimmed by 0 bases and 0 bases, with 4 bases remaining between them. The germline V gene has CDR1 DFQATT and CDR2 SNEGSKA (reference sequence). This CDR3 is CSARDPSTDTQYF. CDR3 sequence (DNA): TGCAGTGCTAGAGATCCCAGCACAGATACGCAGTATTTT.

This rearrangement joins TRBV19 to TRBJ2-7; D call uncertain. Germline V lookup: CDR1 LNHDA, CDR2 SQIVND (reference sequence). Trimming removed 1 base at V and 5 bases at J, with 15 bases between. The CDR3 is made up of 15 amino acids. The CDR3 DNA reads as TGTGCCAGTAGTATAGCACAACGGCCTGGGGACGAGCAGTACTTC. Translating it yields CASSIAQRPGDEQYF.

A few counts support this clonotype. In DNA form, the CDR3 reads TGTGCCAGCGAGCGGGGGGGACTGAGTGAGCAGTTCTTC. Its protein is CASERGGLSEQFF. The chain joins TRBV12-3 or TRBV12-4 to TRBJ2-1, with 10 bases lining up with TRBD2. The ends lost 8 bases at V and 9 bases at J; junction bases unmatched: 7. The CDR3 loop spans 13 amino acids.

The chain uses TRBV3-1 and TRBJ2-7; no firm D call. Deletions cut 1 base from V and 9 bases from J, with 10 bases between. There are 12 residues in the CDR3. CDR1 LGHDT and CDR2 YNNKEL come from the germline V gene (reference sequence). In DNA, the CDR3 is TGTGCCAGCAGCCAAGGCCTTACGGGGCAGTACTTC. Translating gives CASSQGLTGQYF.

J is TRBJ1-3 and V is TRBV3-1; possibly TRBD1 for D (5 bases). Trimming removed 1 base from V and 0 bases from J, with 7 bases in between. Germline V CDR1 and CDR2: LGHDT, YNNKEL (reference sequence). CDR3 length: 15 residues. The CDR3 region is CASSQGQNSGNTIYF. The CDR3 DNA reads TGTGCCAGCAGCCAAGGACAGAACTCTGGAAACACCATATATTTT.

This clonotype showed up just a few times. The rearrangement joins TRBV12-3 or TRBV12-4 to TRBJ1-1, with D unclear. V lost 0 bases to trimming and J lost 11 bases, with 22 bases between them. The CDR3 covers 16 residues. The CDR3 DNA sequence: TGTGCCAGCAGTTTAGCGCTAGATGGACGGGCGGAGAGGGCTTTCTTT. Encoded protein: CASSLALDGRAERAFF.

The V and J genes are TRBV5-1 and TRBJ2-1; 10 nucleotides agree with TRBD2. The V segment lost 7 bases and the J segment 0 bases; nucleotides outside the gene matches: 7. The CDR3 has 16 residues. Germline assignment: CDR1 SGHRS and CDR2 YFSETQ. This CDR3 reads CASRLAGALSYNEQFF. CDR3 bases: TGCGCCAGCCGGCTAGCGGGGGCCCTCTCCTACAATGAGCAGTTCTTC. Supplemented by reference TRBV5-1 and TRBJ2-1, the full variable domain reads KAGVTQTPRYLIKTRGQQVTLSCSPISGHRSVSWYQQTPGQGLQFLFEYFSETQRNKGNFPGRFSGRQFSNSRSEMNVSTLELGDSALYLCASRLAGALSYNEQFFGPGTRLTVL.

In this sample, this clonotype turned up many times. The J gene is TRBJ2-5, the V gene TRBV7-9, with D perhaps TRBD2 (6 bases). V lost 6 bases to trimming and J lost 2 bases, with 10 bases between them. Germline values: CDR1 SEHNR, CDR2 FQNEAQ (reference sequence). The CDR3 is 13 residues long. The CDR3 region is CASRGRKQETQYF. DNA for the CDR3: TGTGCCAGCAGGGGGAGGAAACAAGAGACCCAGTACTTC. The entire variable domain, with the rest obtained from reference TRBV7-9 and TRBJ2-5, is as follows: DTGVSQNPRHKITKRGQNVTFRCDPISEHNRLYWYRQTLGQGPEFLTYFQNEAQLEKSRLLSDRFSAERPKGSFSTLEIQRTEQGDSAMYLCASRGRKQETQYFGPGTRLLVL.

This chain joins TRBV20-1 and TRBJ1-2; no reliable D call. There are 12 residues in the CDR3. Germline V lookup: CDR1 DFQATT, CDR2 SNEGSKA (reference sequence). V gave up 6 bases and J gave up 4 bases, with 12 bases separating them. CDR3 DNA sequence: TGCAGTGCGCCGAGGGTGAGCTATGGCTACACCTTC. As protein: CSAPRVSYGYTF.

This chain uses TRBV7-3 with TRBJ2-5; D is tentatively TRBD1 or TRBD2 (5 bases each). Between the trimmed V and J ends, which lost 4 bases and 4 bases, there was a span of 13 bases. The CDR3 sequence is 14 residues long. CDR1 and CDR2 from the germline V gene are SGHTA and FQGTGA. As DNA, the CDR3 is TGTGCCAGCAGCTACCAGGGAAGCGGAGAGACCCAGTACTTC. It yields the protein CASSYQGSGETQYF.

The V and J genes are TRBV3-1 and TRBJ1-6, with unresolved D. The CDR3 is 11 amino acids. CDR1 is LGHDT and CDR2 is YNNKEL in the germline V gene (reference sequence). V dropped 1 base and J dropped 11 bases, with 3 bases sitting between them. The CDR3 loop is CASSQGPPLHF. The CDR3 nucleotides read TGTGCCAGCAGCCAAGGGCCACCCCTCCACTTT.

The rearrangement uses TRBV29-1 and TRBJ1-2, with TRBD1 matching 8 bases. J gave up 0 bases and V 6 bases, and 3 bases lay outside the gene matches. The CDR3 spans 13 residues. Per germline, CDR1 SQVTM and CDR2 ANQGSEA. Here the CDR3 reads CSVRDRSNYGYTF. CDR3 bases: TGCAGCGTACGGGACAGGTCTAACTATGGCTACACCTTC.

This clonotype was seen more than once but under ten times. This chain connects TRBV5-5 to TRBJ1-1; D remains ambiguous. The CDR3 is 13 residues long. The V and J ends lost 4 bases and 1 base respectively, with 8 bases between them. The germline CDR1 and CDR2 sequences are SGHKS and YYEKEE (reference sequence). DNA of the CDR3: TGTGCCAGCAGCCATGGGTCGAACACTGAAGCTTTCTTT. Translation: CASSHGSNTEAFF.

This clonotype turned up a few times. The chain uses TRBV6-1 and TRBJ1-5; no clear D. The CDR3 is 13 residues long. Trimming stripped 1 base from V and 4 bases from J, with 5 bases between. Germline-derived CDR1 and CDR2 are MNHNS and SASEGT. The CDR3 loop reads CASSEEGNQPQHF. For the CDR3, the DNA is TGTGCCAGCAGTGAAGAGGGTAATCAGCCCCAGCATTTT.

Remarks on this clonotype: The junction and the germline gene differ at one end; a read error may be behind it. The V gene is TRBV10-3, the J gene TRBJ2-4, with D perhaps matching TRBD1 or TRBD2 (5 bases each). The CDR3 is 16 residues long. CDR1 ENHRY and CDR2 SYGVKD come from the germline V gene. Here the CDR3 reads CVISPGTGLAKNIQYF. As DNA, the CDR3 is TGTGTCATCAGTCCAGGGACGGGTTTAGCCAAAAACATTCAGTACTTC.

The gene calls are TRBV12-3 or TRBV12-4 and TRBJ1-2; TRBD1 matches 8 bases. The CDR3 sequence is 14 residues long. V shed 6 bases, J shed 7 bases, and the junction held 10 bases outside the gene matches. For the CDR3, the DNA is TGTGCCAGCAGGACAGGGGCCTGGGCGAGTGGCTACACCTTC. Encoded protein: CASRTGAWASGYTF.

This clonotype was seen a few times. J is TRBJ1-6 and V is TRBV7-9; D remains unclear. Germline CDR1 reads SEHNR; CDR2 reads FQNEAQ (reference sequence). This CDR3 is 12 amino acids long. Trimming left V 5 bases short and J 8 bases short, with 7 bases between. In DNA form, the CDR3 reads TGTGCCAGCAGCCGCATCGATTCACCCCTCCACTTT. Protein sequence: CASSRIDSPLHF.